The next 4 T cell receptor beta chains were all read from a single sample in a study of shared clonotypes between healthy human individuals. Produced via immunoSEQ multiplex PCR; TCRdb's table is partial and in-frame only. The sample consists of more than 2 million clones, approximately 94% of them appearing once. What was sequenced was naive CD4+ T cells sorted from blood. Indicated subset: CD45RA+ positively selected. The source is a man between 18 and 29 years old in good health.

In its sample, this clone was seen once. This chain connects TRBV7-8 to TRBJ1-3; possible D gene TRBD1, 6 bases. Trimming stripped 4 bases from V and 2 bases from J, with 15 bases between. The V gene's germline CDR1 is SGHVS and CDR2 FQNEAQ. This CDR3 has 16 amino acids. The CDR3 loop is CASSSPQGAAGNTIYF. The CDR3 DNA follows: TGTGCCAGCAGCTCGCCACAGGGAGCTGCTGGAAACACCATATATTTT.

The chain recombines TRBV27 with TRBJ2-5; 13 nucleotides align to TRBD2. The CDR3 is made up of 14 amino acids. J was trimmed by 9 bases and V by 5 bases; bases with no gene match: 6. CDR1 is MNHEY and CDR2 is SMNVEV in the germline V gene (reference sequence). The CDR3 spells CASSPGLAGSPQYF. The CDR3 bases are TGTGCCAGCAGTCCGGGACTAGCGGGGAGTCCCCAGTACTTC.

This rearrangement joins TRBV27 to TRBJ1-3; D unclear. Germline V lookup: CDR1 MNHEY, CDR2 SMNVEV (reference sequence). The CDR3 spans 14 residues. Between the trimmed V and J ends, which lost 2 bases and 1 base, there was a span of 6 bases. CDR3 in DNA: TGTGCCAGCAGTTTAAAGAATTCTGGAAACACCATATATTTT. Encoded protein: CASSLKNSGNTIYF.

As for this clone: This sample also contains other DNA sequences that code for the same CDR3. The V call is TRBV5-1, the J call TRBJ1-3; no definite D call. CDR3 length: 14 residues. Per the germline V gene, CDR1 is SGHRS and CDR2 is YFSETQ. V shed 0 bases and J shed 4 bases, with 8 bases lying between them. CDR3 sequence (DNA): TGCGCCAGCAGCTTGGGGTCAGCCGGAAACACCATATATTTT. This encodes CASSLGSAGNTIYF.